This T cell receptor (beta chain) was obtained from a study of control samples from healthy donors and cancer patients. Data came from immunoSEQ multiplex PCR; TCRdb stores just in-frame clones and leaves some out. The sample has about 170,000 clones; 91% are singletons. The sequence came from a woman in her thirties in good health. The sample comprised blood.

The CDR3 nucleotides are TGCAGCGTTGCGGGACGGAGCTCCTACGAGCAGTACTTC. It yields the protein CSVAGRSSYEQYF. V usage is TRBV29-1 and J usage is TRBJ2-7, with D possibly being TRBD1 or TRBD2 (5 bases each). From germline, CDR1 is SQVTM and CDR2 ANQGSEA. The germline V and J ends were trimmed by 4 bases and 0 bases, with 10 bases remaining between them. CDR3 length: 13 amino acids.